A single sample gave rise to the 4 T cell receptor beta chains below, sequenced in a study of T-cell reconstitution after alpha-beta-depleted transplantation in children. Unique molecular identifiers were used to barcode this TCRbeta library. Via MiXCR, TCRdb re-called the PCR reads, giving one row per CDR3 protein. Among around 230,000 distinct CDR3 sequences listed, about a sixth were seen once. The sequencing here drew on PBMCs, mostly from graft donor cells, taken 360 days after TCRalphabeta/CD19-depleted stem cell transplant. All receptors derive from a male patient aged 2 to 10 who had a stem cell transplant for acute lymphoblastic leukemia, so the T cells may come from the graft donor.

CDR3 amino acids: CASSLVGGTPYNEQFF. The DNA for the CDR3 is TGCGCCAGCAGCTTGGTAGGAGGGACGCCTTACAATGAGCAGTTCTTC. The chain couples TRBV5-1 to TRBJ2-1; D perhaps matches TRBD2 (6 bases). Per germline, CDR1 SGHRS and CDR2 YFSETQ. V lost 0 bases and J 4 bases, leaving 14 bases between the germline ends. The CDR3 loop spans 16 amino acids.

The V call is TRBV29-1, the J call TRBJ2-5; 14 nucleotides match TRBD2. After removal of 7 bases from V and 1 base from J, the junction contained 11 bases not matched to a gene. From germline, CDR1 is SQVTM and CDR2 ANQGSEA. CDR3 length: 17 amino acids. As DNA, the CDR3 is TGCAGCGCCGATAATATGGGACTAGCGGGAGCCCAAGAGACCCAGTACTTC. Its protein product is CSADNMGLAGAQETQYF.

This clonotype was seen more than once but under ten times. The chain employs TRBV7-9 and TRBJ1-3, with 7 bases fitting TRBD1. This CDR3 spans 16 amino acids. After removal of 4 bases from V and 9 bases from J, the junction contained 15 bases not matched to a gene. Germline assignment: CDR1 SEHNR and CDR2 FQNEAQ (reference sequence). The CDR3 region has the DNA TGTGCCAGCAGCTCCACCGAGGGGGCCAGCGGTGGCACCATATATTTT. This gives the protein CASSSTEGASGGTIYF.

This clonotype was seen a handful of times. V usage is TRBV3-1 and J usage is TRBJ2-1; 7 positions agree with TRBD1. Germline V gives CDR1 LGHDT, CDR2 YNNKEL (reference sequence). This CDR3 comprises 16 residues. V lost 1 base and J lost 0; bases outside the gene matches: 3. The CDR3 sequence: CASSQGTGSSYNEQFF. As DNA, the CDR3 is TGTGCCAGCAGCCAAGGGACAGGAAGCTCCTACAATGAGCAGTTCTTC.